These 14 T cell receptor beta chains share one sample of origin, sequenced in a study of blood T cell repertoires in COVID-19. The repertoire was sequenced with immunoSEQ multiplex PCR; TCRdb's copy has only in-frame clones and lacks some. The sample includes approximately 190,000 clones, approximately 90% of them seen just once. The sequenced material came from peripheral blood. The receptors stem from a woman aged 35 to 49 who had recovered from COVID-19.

CDR3: CASSQGGTGNQPQHF. CDR3 coding DNA: TGTGCCAGCAGCCAAGGAGGGACAGGGAATCAGCCCCAGCATTTT. This chain links TRBV3-1 (or the pseudogene TRBV3-2) with TRBJ1-5; TRBD1 agrees at 9 bases. The CDR3 consists of 15 residues. The V and J ends lost 1 base and 4 bases, in that order; junction bases with no gene match: 2. Looked up from germline, CDR1 is LGHDT and CDR2 is YNNKEL (reference sequence).

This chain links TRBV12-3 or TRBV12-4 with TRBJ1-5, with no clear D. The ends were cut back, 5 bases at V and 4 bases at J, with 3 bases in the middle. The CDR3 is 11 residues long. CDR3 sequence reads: CASSQNQPQHF. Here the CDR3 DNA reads TGTGCCAGCAGTCAGAATCAGCCCCAGCATTTT.

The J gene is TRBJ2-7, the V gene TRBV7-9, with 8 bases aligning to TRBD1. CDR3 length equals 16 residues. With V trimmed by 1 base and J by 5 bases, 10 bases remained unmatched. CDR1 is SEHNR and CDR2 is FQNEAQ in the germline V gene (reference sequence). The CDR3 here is CASSLEGGQGADEQYF. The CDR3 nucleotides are TGTGCCAGCAGCTTAGAAGGGGGCCAGGGGGCCGACGAGCAGTACTTC.

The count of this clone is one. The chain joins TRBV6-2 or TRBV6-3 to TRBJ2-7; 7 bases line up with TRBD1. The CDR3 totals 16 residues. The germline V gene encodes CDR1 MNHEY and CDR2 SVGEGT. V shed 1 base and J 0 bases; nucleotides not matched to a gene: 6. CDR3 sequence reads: CASSYWPGQISYEQYF. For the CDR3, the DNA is TGTGCCAGCAGTTACTGGCCGGGACAGATCTCCTACGAGCAGTACTTC.

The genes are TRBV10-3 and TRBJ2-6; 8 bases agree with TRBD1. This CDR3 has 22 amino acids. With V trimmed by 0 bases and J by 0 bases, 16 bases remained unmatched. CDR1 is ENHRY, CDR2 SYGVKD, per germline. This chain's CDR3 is CAISESFGTGGYASSGANVLTF. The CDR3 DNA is TGTGCCATCAGTGAGTCGTTCGGAACAGGGGGTTATGCCAGCTCTGGGGCCAACGTCCTGACTTTC.

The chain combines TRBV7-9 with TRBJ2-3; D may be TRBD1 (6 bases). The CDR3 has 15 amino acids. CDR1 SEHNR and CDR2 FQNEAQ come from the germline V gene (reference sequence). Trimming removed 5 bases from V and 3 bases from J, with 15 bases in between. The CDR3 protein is CASSLSTRGTDTQYF. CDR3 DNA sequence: TGTGCCAGCAGCCTTAGTACCAGGGGTACAGATACGCAGTATTTT.

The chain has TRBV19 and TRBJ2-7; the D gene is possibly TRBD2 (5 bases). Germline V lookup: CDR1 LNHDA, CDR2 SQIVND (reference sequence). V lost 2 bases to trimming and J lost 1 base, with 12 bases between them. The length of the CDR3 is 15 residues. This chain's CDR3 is CASSIRADPSYEQYF. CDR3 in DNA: TGTGCCAGTAGTATACGAGCGGACCCATCCTACGAGCAGTACTTC.

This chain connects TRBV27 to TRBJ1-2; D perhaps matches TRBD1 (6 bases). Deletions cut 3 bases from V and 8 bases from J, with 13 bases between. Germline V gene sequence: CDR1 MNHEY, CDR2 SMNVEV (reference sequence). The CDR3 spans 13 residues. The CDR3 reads CASSFGGYDGYTF. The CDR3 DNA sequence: TGTGCCAGCAGTTTTGGGGGCTATGACGGCTACACCTTC.

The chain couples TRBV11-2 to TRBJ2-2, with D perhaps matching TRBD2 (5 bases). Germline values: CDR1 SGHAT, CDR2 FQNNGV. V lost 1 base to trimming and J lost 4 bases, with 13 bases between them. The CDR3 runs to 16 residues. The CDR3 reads CASSLVTRDPTGELFF. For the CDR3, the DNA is TGTGCCAGCAGCTTAGTAACCCGGGATCCCACCGGGGAGCTGTTTTTT.

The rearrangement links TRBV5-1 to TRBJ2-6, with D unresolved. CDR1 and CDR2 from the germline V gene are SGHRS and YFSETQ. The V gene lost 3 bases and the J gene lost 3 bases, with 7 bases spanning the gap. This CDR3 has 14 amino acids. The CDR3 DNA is TGCGCCAGCAGCTCAGAGGTTGGGGCCAACGTCCTGACTTTC. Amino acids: CASSSEVGANVLTF.

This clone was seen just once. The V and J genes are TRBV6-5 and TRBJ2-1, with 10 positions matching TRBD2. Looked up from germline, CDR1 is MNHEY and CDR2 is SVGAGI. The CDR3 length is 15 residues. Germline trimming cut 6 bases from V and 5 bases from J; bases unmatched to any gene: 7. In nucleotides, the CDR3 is TGTGCCAGCAGCGATACTAGCGGGATCCACAATGAGCAGTTCTTC. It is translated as CASSDTSGIHNEQFF.

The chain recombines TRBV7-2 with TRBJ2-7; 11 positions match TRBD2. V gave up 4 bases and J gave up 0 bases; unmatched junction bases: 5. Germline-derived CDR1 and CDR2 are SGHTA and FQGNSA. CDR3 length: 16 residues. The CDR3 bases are TGTGCCAGCAGCTCAACGGGACTAGCGGTCTCCTACGAGCAGTACTTC. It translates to CASSSTGLAVSYEQYF.

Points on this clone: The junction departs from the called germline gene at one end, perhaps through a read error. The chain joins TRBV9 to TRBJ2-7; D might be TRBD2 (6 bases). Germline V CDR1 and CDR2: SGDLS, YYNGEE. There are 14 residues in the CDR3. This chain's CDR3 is CASSVDSSRGTLNF. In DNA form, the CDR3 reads TGTGCCAGCAGCGTAGACTCATCTCGCGGGACCCTGAACTTC. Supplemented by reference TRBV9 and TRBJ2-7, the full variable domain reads DSGVTQTPKHLITATGQRVTLRCSPRSGDLSVYWYQQSLDQGLQFLIQYYNGEERAKGNILERFSAQQFPDLHSELNLSSLELGDSALYFCASSVDSSRGTLNFGPGTRLTVT.

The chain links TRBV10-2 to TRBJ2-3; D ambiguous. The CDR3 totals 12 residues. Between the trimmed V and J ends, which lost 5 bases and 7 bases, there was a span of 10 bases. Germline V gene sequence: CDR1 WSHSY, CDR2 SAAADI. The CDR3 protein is CASSWSGHTQYF. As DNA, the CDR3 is TGCGCCAGCAGTTGGTCAGGCCATACGCAGTATTTT.